This TCR beta chain was sequenced during a study of CD8+CD57+ T cells in acquired aplastic anemia. Overall study: Sorting CD4+ and CD8+ cells gave DNA averaging approximately 3 ug.

This clonotype was counted a few times. Its antigen remains unidentified. Those patients picked for sequencing had displayed CD8+CD57+ cell expansion on flow cytometry. Patient blood was sampled before any therapy had been received. For CDR3 and TCR beta VDJ profiling, genomic DNA was the template used. TCRdb reprocessed the reads with MiXCR, giving one entry per CDR3 protein. The data hold about 160,000 distinct CDR3 sequences, with 48% observed a single time. Study observations and caveats: The same twenty-nine CD8+ CDR3 sequences occurred in patients and in controls. Patient and control CD8+ Simpson's diversity was not significantly different.

The sample consisted of sorted CD4+, CD8+, or CD8+CD57+ T cells (not recorded which) from PBMCs. This receptor was identified in a human donor with aplastic anemia.

Here the CDR3 DNA reads TGCGCCAGCAGTGGTTACGGGTCCTACGAGCAGTACTTC. It translates to CASSGYGSYEQYF. The rearrangement uses TRBV10-1 and TRBJ2-7; D ambiguous. CDR1 is WNHNN, CDR2 SYGVQD, per germline (reference sequence). V dropped 4 bases and J dropped 1 base, with 8 bases sitting between them. The CDR3 loop spans 13 amino acids.